A single sample gave rise to the 21 T cell receptor beta chains below, sequenced in a study of cytomegalovirus exposure and HLA in healthy donors. The repertoire was sequenced with immunoSEQ multiplex PCR; TCRdb's copy has only in-frame clones and lacks some. The data show fewer than 200,000 clones, around nine tenths seen once. The specimen was PBMCs. These receptor sequences come from a woman aged 18-29 years in good health and CMV-seronegative.

This clone was observed once. V is TRBV14 and J is TRBJ2-2, with TRBD2 matching over 9 bases. V trimming: 4 bases; J trimming: 6 bases; junction bases outside the gene matches: 6. The CDR3 totals 15 residues. Germline V gives CDR1 SGHDN, CDR2 FVKESK. CDR3 nucleotide sequence: TGTGCCAGCAGCCTAAAGGCGGGAGGGCCCGGGGAGCTGTTTTTT. Encoded protein: CASSLKAGGPGELFF.

The rearrangement joins TRBV4-3 to TRBJ2-2; 7 bases line up with TRBD2. The junction had 11 bases not matched to a gene; V was cut back by 0 bases and J by 4 bases. The germline gives CDR1 LGHNA, CDR2 YSLEER. The CDR3 is made up of 18 amino acids. This CDR3 is CASSQDPSTSSSTGELFF. CDR3 sequence (DNA): TGCGCCAGCAGCCAAGATCCTTCGACTAGCTCTAGCACCGGGGAGCTGTTTTTT.

CDR3 sequence: CASSPQFAGVDQPQHF. The CDR3 region has the DNA TGTGCCAGTAGTCCCCAATTCGCAGGCGTCGATCAGCCCCAGCATTTT. This chain links TRBV19 with TRBJ1-5; D gene ambiguous. The germline V gene has CDR1 LNHDA and CDR2 SQIVND (reference sequence). V was shortened by 5 bases and J by 5 bases, with 19 bases between the two germline ends. The CDR3 loop spans 16 amino acids.

The chain is built from TRBV7-9 and TRBJ1-1; tentatively, D is TRBD1 (6 bases). In germline, CDR1 is SEHNR, CDR2 FQNEAQ (reference sequence). The CDR3 is 16 amino acids. V lost 1 base, J lost 3 bases, and 15 bases lay in between. CDR3 bases: TGTGCCAGCAGCTTAGGGGCAGGGGAATCGGACACTGAAGCTTTCTTT. Residues: CASSLGAGESDTEAFF.

The CDR3 region is CASSLDRTFIAKNIQYF. As DNA, the CDR3 is TGTGCCAGCAGCTTAGATCGAACTTTTATAGCCAAAAACATTCAGTACTTC. The rearrangement uses TRBV11-3 and TRBJ2-4; D ambiguous. Germline CDR1 and CDR2: SGHNT and YENEEA. This CDR3 is built from 17 residues. Trimming pared 0 bases from V and 0 bases from J, leaving 12 bases between.

This clone has just a few counts. This chain connects TRBV2 to TRBJ2-3, with a possible D match to TRBD2 (6 bases). V gave up 2 bases and J gave up 3 bases, with 18 bases separating them. Germline CDR1 is SNHLY and CDR2 is FYNNEI. The CDR3 length is 17 residues. The CDR3 loop reads CASSEWPGLGDTDTQYF. In nucleotides, the CDR3 is TGTGCCAGCAGTGAATGGCCGGGACTGGGGGATACAGATACGCAGTATTTT.

This rearrangement joins TRBV2 to TRBJ1-5, with a possible D match to TRBD1 (6 bases). This CDR3 region has 15 residues. Looked up from germline, CDR1 is SNHLY and CDR2 is FYNNEI. The V end was cut by 8 bases, the J end by 0 bases, with 14 bases between. The CDR3 nucleotides are TGTGCCAGCGATACAGGGAGCTATAGCAATCAGCCCCAGCATTTT. Translating it yields CASDTGSYSNQPQHF.

As concerns this clone: Its ends do not fully match the called genes, so a read error is possible. This chain connects TRBV2 to TRBJ2-1; 11 nucleotides line up with TRBD2. The germline V gene encodes CDR1 SNHLY and CDR2 FYNNEI. This CDR3 is 14 amino acids long. The CDR3 sequence: CASSEARGGTSGLF. CDR3 DNA: TGTGCCAGCAGTGAAGCGCGGGGGGGGACTAGCGGTCTCTTC.

This clone was detected only a few times. J is TRBJ1-6 and V is TRBV9; D is ambiguous. Per the germline V gene, CDR1 is SGDLS and CDR2 is YYNGEE. The CDR3 sequence is 13 residues long. V lost 7 bases to trimming and J lost 5 bases, with 10 bases between them. The CDR3 spells CASGDANNSPLHF. CDR3 in DNA: TGTGCCAGCGGAGACGCCAATAATTCACCCCTCCACTTT.

This chain joins TRBV18 and TRBJ2-7; D might be TRBD1 (5 bases). CDR1 is KGHSH, CDR2 LQKENI, per germline. CDR3 length: 14 amino acids. The V and J ends lost 0 bases and 3 bases respectively, with 9 bases between them. CDR3 amino acids: CASSPPKTVYEQYF. CDR3 DNA sequence: TGTGCCAGCTCACCACCGAAGACAGTCTACGAGCAGTACTTC.

V usage is TRBV5-1 and J usage is TRBJ2-5, with D possibly being TRBD2 (6 bases). The CDR3 contains 15 residues. Trimming stripped 0 bases from V and 4 bases from J, with 13 bases between. In germline, CDR1 is SGHRS, CDR2 YFSETQ. The CDR3, as DNA: TGCGCCAGCAGCTTGGCCGGGAGTTCAAGAGAGACCCAGTACTTC. Its translation: CASSLAGSSRETQYF. Full variable domain (rest looked up from reference TRBV5-1 and TRBJ2-5): KAGVTQTPRYLIKTRGQQVTLSCSPISGHRSVSWYQQTPGQGLQFLFEYFSETQRNKGNFPGRFSGRQFSNSRSEMNVSTLELGDSALYLCASSLAGSSRETQYFGPGTRLLVL.

J is TRBJ1-2 and V is TRBV18; TRBD1 aligns across 7 bases. CDR3 length equals 14 residues. With V trimmed by 4 bases and J by 5 bases, 7 bases remained unmatched. CDR1 and CDR2 (germline): KGHSH, LQKENI. DNA of the CDR3: TGTGCCAGCTCACGAACGGGACAGAGTTATGGCTACACCTTC. This encodes CASSRTGQSYGYTF.

The chain has TRBV7-2 and TRBJ2-1; 7 nucleotides line up with TRBD2. Germline trimming cut 5 bases from V and 0 bases from J; bases unmatched to any gene: 7. The germline V gene has CDR1 SGHTA and CDR2 FQGNSA. This CDR3 has 16 residues. CDR3 amino acids: CASSAQSGDSYNEQFF. The DNA for the CDR3 is TGTGCCAGCAGCGCTCAAAGCGGGGACTCCTACAATGAGCAGTTCTTC. Filled out from reference TRBV7-2 and TRBJ2-1, the complete variable domain reads GAGVSQSPSNKVTEKGKDVELRCDPISGHTALYWYRQSLGQGLEFLIYFQGNSAPDKSGLPSDRFSAERTGGSVSTLTIQRTQQEDSAVYLCASSAQSGDSYNEQFFGPGTRLTVL.

This clone was seen repeatedly, ten times or more. One end of the junction fails to match germline, which may point to a read error. The rearrangement uses TRBV14 and TRBJ2-7; D gene ambiguous. This CDR3 is built from 12 residues. The germline V gene has CDR1 SGHDN and CDR2 FVKESK. The CDR3 nucleotides are TGTGCCAGCAGCCAGAGCTATGGGTTCGAGGACTTC. As protein: CASSQSYGFEDF.

V and J are TRBV4-2 and TRBJ1-1; weak D call: TRBD1 (6 bases). This CDR3 spans 15 amino acids. V gave up 4 bases and J gave up 0 bases, with 12 bases separating them. Germline assignment: CDR1 LGHNA and CDR2 YNFKEQ. As DNA, the CDR3 is TGTGCCAGCAGCCCACGACAGGCTCTGAACACTGAAGCTTTCTTT. This translates into CASSPRQALNTEAFF.

Written as DNA, the CDR3 is TGTGCCAGCAGTGATCCCACAGGGGGTAGGGAGCAGTACTTC. Protein product: CASSDPTGGREQYF. This rearrangement joins TRBV6-1 to TRBJ2-7; 8 bases agree with TRBD1. This CDR3 comprises 14 residues. Germline V CDR1 and CDR2: MNHNS, SASEGT. J gave up 7 bases and V 3 bases, and 8 bases lay outside the gene matches.

This clone has more than one count but fewer than ten. This chain links TRBV7-2 with TRBJ2-5; 7 positions match TRBD1. The V gene end was trimmed by 3 bases and the J gene end by 1 base; junction bases not matched to a gene: 2. Germline V gene lookup returns CDR1 SGHTA and CDR2 FQGNSA. The CDR3 length is 14 residues. The CDR3 protein is CASSFGTAQETQYF. The CDR3 region has the DNA TGTGCCAGCAGCTTCGGGACAGCCCAAGAGACCCAGTACTTC.

The chain employs TRBV7-9 and TRBJ1-1, with 7 bases fitting TRBD1. Per the germline V gene, CDR1 is SEHNR and CDR2 is FQNEAQ (reference sequence). The CDR3 runs 14 residues. Germline trimming cut 5 bases from V and 2 bases from J; bases unmatched to any gene: 5. The CDR3 DNA is TGTGCCAGCAGCCTACAGGGGTTCAACACTGAAGCTTTCTTT. Its translation: CASSLQGFNTEAFF.

The chain employs TRBV6-5 and TRBJ2-1, with TRBD2 as a possible D gene (6 bases). Germline lookup yields CDR1 MNHEY and CDR2 SVGAGI. V was clipped by 7 bases and J by 4 bases, with 14 bases between them. The CDR3 extends over 14 amino acids. CDR3 in amino acids: CASIGTAGYNEQFF. DNA of the CDR3: TGTGCCAGCATCGGGACTGCCGGTTACAATGAGCAGTTCTTC.

CDR3 in amino acids: CASGLNGSSMNTEAFF. CDR3 nucleotide sequence: TGTGCTAGTGGTTTGAACGGGTCGAGCATGAACACTGAAGCTTTCTTT. The genes are TRBV12-5 and TRBJ1-1; D is uncertain. Germline CDR1 reads LGHNT; CDR2 reads FRNRAP. This CDR3 region has 16 residues. Trimming stripped 2 bases from V and 0 bases from J, with 13 bases between.

This clone appeared a single time. The J gene is TRBJ2-7, the V gene TRBV5-1; 8 positions match TRBD1. Germline values: CDR1 SGHRS, CDR2 YFSETQ. The CDR3 covers 14 residues. The junction had 8 bases not matched to a gene; V was cut back by 6 bases and J by 3 bases. CDR3 bases: TGCGCCAGCACCCCGGGACAGGACAACTACGAGCAGTACTTC. This sequence encodes CASTPGQDNYEQYF.